This T cell receptor (beta chain) emerged from a study of blood T cell repertoires in COVID-19. Generated by immunoSEQ multiplex PCR, the TCRdb table keeps only in-frame clones and is missing some. The data hold about 250,000 clones, with about four fifths observed a single time. The CDR3 consists of 16 residues. The germline CDR1 and CDR2 sequences are SGHDN and FVKESK. Trimming took 1 base from V and 5 from J; bases not matched to a gene: 10. V is TRBV14 and J is TRBJ2-5; the match to TRBD2 covers 7 bases. The clonotype originates from a woman aged 35 to 49 who had recovered from COVID-19. Sequencing was performed on peripheral blood. CDR3 amino acids: CASSQGWRGREETQYF. The CDR3 DNA sequence: TGTGCCAGCAGCCAAGGCTGGCGAGGGAGGGAGGAGACCCAGTACTTC.